These T cell receptor beta chains were read from a single sample in a study of control samples from healthy donors and cancer patients. The data were produced by immunoSEQ multiplex PCR, yet TCRdb's version contains in-frame clones alone and is incomplete. The sample has 70,000 to 80,000 clones; approximately 90% are singletons. The material sequenced was PBMCs. Source of these receptors: a woman aged 55-75 years with head and neck cancer. Each CDR3 is given without its conserved first and last residue. Each record gives: clone size, V gene, J gene, CDR3 protein. Not every row has a clone size; where given, it reads once, few, many or a size class.

NA	TRBV28	TRBJ1-2	ASSTGVGYT
NA	TRBV7-7	TRBJ2-1	ASSPGQGASNEQF
NA	TRBV15	TRBJ2-2	ATSRRTGTSSFGELF
NA	TRBV7-9	TRBJ1-1	ASTGTGVMNTEAF
NA	TRBV5-1	TRBJ1-2	ASSLNDGELGYT
NA	TRBV19	TRBJ1-2	ASSWGSGPYGYT
NA	TRBV10-3	TRBJ2-1	AISLNTGTSGYNEQF
NA	TRBV19	TRBJ1-2	ASSMRQLPFNYGYT
NA	TRBV24-1	TRBJ2-2	ATSGGANTGELF
NA	TRBV5-1	TRBJ2-2	ASSFRTGSSNTGELF
NA	TRBV7-3	TRBJ1-1	ASSFNENTEAF
NA	TRBV28	TRBJ2-7	ASSFRGFDYEQY
NA	TRBV7-3	TRBJ2-1	ASSRLAGGYNEQF
few	TRBV5-5	TRBJ1-5	ASSLESGGNQPQH
NA	TRBV7-2	TRBJ2-7	ASSLVGLAGYEQY
NA	TRBV6-4	TRBJ1-5	ASRPRGWNNQPQH
NA	TRBV25-1	TRBJ2-5	ASSDPSGSVLETQY
NA	TRBV3-1/TRBV3-2	TRBJ2-7	ASSQRTSGSIHEQY
NA	TRBV5-1	TRBJ2-3	ASSLALATDTQY
NA	TRBV7-8	TRBJ2-5	ASSLRVGIRGGETQY
NA	TRBV28	TRBJ2-3	ASSPLSAGQTDTQY
NA	TRBV5-1	TRBJ2-2	ASLRDRGLAGTGELF